This T cell receptor (beta chain) originates from a study of cytomegalovirus exposure and HLA in healthy donors. Study-level findings and limits: Specificity of three CMV-associated chains for CMV antigens was verified in vitro. Several of the most significant clusters appeared linked to common viral pathogens, based on a later analysis.

CDR3 length: 16 residues. Germline lookup yields CDR1 MNHEY and CDR2 SMNVEV (reference sequence). Trimming took off 9 bases at V and 0 bases at J, with 17 bases between the two ends. As concerns this clone: Its matching antigen is unknown.

Primers included in the PCR were 60 Vbeta and 13 Jbeta primers. The method was immunoSEQ multiplex PCR; TCRdb's version includes in-frame clones alone and lacks a portion of them. The sample has about 100,000 clones; 60% to 75% are singletons. The J gene is TRBJ2-2, the V gene TRBV27; a possible D gene is TRBD1 (5 bases). The sequence was collected from a man aged 30 to 39 in good health and CMV-seronegative. Sequenced sample: PBMCs. The CDR3 sequence is CASQRRGVANTGELFF. The CDR3 nucleotides are TGTGCCAGTCAGCGAAGGGGCGTCGCGAACACCGGGGAGCTGTTTTTT.